This T cell receptor (beta chain) was obtained from a study of identical twins. Trimming left V 0 bases short and J 2 bases short, with 11 bases between. CDR1 LNHNV and CDR2 YYDKDF come from the germline V gene (reference sequence). The CDR3 is 16 residues long. TCRdb processed the 5' RACE reads anew with MiXCR; each CDR3 protein has one entry. The data hold under 450,000 distinct CDR3 sequences, with about 18% observed a single time. This clonotype occurred many times. Sequenced: naive T cells sorted from blood. This chain links TRBV15 with TRBJ1-5; D is perhaps TRBD1 (5 bases). The TCR originated in a man aged 50 to 60 in good health. CDR3 DNA sequence: TGTGCCACCAGCAGAGAGCCCCGGGGGGGCAATCAGCCCCAGCATTTT. Its translation is CATSREPRGGNQPQHF.